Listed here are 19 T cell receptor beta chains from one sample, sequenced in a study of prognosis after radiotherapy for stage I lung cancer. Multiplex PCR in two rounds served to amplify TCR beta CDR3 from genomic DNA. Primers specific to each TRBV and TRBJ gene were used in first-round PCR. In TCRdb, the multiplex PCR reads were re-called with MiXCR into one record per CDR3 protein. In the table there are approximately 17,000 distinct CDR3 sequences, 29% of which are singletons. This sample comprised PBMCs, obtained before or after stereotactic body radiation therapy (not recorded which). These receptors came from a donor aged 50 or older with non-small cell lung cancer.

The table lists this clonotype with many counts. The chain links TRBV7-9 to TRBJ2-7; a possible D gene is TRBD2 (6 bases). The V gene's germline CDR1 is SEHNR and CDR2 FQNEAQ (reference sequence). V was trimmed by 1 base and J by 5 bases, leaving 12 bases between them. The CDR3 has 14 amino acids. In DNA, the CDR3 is TGTGCCAGCAGCTTAGGCGGGGTTGCCAACGAGCAGTACTTC. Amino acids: CASSLGGVANEQYF.

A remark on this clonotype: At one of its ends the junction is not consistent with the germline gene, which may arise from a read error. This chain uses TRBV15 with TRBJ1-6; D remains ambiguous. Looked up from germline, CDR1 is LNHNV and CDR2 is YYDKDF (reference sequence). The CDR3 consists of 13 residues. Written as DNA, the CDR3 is TGCGCCACCAGCAGAGTCTCGGATTCACCCATCCACTTT. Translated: CATSRVSDSPIHF. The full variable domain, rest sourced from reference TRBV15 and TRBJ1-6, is DAMVIQNPRYQVTQFGKPVTLSCSQTLNHNVMYWYQQKSSQAPKLLFHYYDKDFNNEADTPDNFQSRRPNTSFCFLDIRSPGLGDTAMYLCATSRVSDSPIHFGNGTRLTVT.

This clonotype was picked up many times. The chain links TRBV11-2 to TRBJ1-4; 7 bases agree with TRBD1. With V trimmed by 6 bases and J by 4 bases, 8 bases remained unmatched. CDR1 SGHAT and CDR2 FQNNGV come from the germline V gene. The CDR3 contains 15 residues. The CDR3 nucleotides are TGTGCCAGCAGATACGCCGGGACAGTTAATGAAAAACTGTTTTTT. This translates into CASRYAGTVNEKLFF.

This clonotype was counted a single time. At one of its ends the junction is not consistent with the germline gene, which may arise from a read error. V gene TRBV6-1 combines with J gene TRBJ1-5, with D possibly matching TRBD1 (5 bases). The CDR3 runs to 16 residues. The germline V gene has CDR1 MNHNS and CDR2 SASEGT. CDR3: CASSVGDRGKNQTQHF. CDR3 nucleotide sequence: TGTGCCAGCAGTGTTGGGGACCGCGGCAAAAATCAGACCCAGCATTTT.

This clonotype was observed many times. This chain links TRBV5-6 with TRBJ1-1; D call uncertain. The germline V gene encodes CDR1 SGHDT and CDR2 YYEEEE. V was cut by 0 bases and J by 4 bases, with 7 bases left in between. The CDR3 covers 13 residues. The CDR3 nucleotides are TGTGCCAGCAGCTTGGGGGGAGTCACTGAAGCTTTCTTT. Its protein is CASSLGGVTEAFF.

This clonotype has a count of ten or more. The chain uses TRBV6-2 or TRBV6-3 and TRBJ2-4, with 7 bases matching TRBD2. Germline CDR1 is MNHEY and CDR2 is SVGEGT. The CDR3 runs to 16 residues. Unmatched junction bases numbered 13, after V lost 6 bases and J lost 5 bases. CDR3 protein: CASRNPALGGENIQYF. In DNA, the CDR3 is TGTGCCAGCAGAAACCCCGCGCTGGGGGGGGAAAACATTCAGTACTTC.

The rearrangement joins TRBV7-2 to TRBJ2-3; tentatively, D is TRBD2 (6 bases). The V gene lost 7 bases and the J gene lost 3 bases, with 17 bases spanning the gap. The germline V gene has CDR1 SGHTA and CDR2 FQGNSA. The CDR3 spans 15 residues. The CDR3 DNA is TGTGCCAGCACCAACCTTGGAGGGCCTACAGATACGCAGTATTTT. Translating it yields CASTNLGGPTDTQYF.

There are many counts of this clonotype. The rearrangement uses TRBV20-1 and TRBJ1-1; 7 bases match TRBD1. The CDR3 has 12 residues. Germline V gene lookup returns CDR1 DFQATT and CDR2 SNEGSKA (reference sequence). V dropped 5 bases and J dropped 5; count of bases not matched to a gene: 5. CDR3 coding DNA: TGCAGTGCTCGACAGGGAGGTACTGAAGCTTTCTTT. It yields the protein CSARQGGTEAFF.

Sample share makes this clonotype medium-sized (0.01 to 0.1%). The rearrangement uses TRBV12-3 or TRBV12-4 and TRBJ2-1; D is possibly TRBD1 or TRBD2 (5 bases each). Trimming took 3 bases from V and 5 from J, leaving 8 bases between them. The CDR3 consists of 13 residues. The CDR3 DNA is TGTGCCAGCAGTTTGTGGGGGAACAATGAGCAGTTCTTC. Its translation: CASSLWGNNEQFF.

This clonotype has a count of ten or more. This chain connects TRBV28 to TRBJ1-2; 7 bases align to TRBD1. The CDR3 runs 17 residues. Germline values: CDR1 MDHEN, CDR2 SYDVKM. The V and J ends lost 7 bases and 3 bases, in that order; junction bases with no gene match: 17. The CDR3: CASNLEPGTADYYGYTF. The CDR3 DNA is TGTGCCAGCAACTTAGAGCCCGGGACAGCAGACTACTATGGCTACACCTTC.

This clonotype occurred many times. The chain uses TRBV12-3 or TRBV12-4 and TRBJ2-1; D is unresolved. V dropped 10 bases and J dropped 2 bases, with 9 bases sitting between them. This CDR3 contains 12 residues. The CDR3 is CAMTEPYNEQFF. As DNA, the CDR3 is TGTGCCATGACCGAGCCCTACAATGAGCAGTTCTTC.

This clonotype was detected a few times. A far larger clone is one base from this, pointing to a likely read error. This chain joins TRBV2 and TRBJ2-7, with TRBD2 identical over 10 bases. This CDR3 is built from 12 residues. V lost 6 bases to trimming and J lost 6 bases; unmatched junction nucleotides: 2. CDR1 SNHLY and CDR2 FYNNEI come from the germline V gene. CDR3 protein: CASRVAGGEQYF. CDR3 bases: TGTGCCAGCAGAGTAGCGGGGGGCGAGCAGTACTTC.

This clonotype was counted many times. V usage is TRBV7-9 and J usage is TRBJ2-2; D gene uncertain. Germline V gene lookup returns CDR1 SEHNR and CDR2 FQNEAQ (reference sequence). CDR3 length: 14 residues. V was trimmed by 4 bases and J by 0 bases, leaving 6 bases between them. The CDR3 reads CASSSDTNTGELFF. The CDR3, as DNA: TGTGCCAGCAGCTCCGACACGAACACCGGGGAGCTGTTTTTT.

The CDR3 DNA sequence: TGCAGCGGGGCAGGACCGAATTCACCCCTCCACTTT. Translating it yields CSGAGPNSPLHF. The chain carries TRBV20-1 and TRBJ1-6; perhaps TRBD1 as D (5 bases). The CDR3 sequence is 12 residues long. From germline, CDR1 is DFQATT and CDR2 SNEGSKA (reference sequence).

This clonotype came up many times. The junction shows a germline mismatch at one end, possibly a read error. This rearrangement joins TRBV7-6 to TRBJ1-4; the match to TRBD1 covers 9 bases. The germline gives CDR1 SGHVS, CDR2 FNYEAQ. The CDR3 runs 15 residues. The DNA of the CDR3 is TGTGCCAGCAGCCTAGCCGGGACAGGGACTGAAAAACTGTTTTTT. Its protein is CASSLAGTGTEKLFF.

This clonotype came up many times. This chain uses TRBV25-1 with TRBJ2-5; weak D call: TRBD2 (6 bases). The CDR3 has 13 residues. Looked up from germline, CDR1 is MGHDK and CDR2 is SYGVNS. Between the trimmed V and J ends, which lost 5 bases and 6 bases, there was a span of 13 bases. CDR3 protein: CASSPHGGKTQYF. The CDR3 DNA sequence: TGTGCCAGCAGTCCCCACGGCGGGAAGACCCAGTACTTC.

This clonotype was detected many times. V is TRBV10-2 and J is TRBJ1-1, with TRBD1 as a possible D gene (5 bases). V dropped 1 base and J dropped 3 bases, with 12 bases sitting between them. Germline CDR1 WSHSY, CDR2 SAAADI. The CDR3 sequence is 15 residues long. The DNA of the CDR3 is TGCGCCAGCAGTGAGTTAGAGGGGAGTGACACTGAAGCTTTCTTT. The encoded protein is CASSELEGSDTEAFF.

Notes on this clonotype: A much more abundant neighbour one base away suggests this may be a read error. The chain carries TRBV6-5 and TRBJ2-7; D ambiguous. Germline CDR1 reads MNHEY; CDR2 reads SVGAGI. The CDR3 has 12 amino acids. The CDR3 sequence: CASSYSGNEQCF. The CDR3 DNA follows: TGTGCCAGCAGTTACTCGGGGAACGAGCAGTGCTTC.

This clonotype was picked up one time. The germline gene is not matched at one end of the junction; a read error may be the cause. This CDR3 is CASSSSKDWGYTF. DNA of the CDR3: TGTGCCAGCAGTTCCTCTAAGGACTGGGGCTACACCTTT. This chain links TRBV28 with TRBJ1-2, with a tentative D call TRBD1 (5 bases). The CDR3 contains 13 residues. The V gene's germline CDR1 is MDHEN and CDR2 SYDVKM.